This TCR beta chain was observed in a study of T cells in localized non-small cell lung cancer. Study findings and constraints: Peak T cell clonality was found in uninvolved adjacent lung, exceeding tumor. Heterogeneity stays possible, as sequencing covered only one tumor region. Longer overall survival associated with higher blood T cell density; shorter survival with higher adjacent-lung clonality. Appearance in adjacent lung was seen for a median roughly 56 of the top 100 tumor clones.

Notes on this clone: What it recognizes is unknown.

The repertoire was sequenced with immunoSEQ multiplex PCR; TCRdb's copy has only in-frame clones and lacks some. In the table there are 50,000 to 55,000 clones, roughly 88% of which are singletons. The germline V gene encodes CDR1 SGHRS and CDR2 YFSETQ. V was clipped by 1 base and J by 6 bases, with 14 bases between them. The CDR3 sequence is 14 residues long. This TCR derives from a man aged 35-75 years with stage III lung adenocarcinoma. The sequencing here drew on peripheral blood mononuclear cells, taken before any cancer treatment. The V call is TRBV5-1, the J call TRBJ2-7; D possibly corresponds to TRBD1 (5 bases). In DNA, the CDR3 is TGCGCCAGCAGCTTGCTTCCCAGGGAAGGCGAGCAGTACTTC. Amino acids: CASSLLPREGEQYF.